This entry lists 15 T cell receptor beta chains sequenced from one sample in a study of blood T cell repertoires in COVID-19 (dated by TCRdb to between 2020 and 2021). The library was produced with the immunoSEQ multiplex PCR assay. The immuneACCESS repertoire file appears here via TCRdb, limited to in-frame rearrangements. These files lack a portion of the clones; in checked studies, under half of the deficit traces to unresolved V genes, and the cause of the others is not known. This sample is represented by more than 65,000 clones; around three quarters of them were singletons. In total, the top ten clones hold roughly a fifth of the sample. Material for sequencing was peripheral blood. The receptors were gathered from a woman older than 75 with active or convalescent COVID-19.

The V and J genes are TRBV7-2 and TRBJ2-7, with 11 bases lining up with TRBD2. The V gene's germline CDR1 is SGHTA and CDR2 FQGNSA. V lost 5 bases, J lost 0 bases, and 9 bases stayed unmatched. CDR3 length equals 17 residues. CDR3 region: CASSLLAGGPLSYEQYF. In nucleotides, the CDR3 is TGTGCCAGCAGCCTTTTAGCGGGGGGGCCCCTCTCCTACGAGCAGTACTTC.

This chain connects TRBV19 to TRBJ1-1; D is ambiguous. Trimming removed 3 bases from V and 1 base from J, with 3 bases in between. The CDR3 is 12 residues long. Looked up from germline, CDR1 is LNHDA and CDR2 is SQIVND (reference sequence). In DNA form, the CDR3 reads TGTGCCAGTAGTATTAAGAACACTGAAGCTTTCTTT. It translates to CASSIKNTEAFF.

The rearrangement joins TRBV5-4 to TRBJ2-2, with D perhaps matching TRBD1 (7 bases). The CDR3 sequence is 18 residues long. The germline gives CDR1 SGHNT, CDR2 YYREEE (reference sequence). With 2 bases removed from V and 1 base from J, the gap between germline ends came to 18 bases. CDR3 DNA: TGTGCCAGCAGCTTCCCCCACCGACAGGGACTGAACACCGGGGAGCTGTTTTTT. As protein: CASSFPHRQGLNTGELFF.

The chain joins TRBV19 to TRBJ2-1; a possible D gene is TRBD2 (5 bases). The CDR3 spans 16 residues. Trimming pared 3 bases from V and 5 bases from J, leaving 17 bases between. Germline CDR1 and CDR2: LNHDA and SQIVND (reference sequence). Here the CDR3 reads CASSMEPDRGNNEQFF. In nucleotides, the CDR3 is TGTGCCAGTAGTATGGAGCCAGACCGAGGGAACAATGAGCAGTTCTTC.

This rearrangement joins TRBV7-6 to TRBJ2-7, with 11 bases fitting TRBD1. The CDR3 runs 14 residues. Per germline, CDR1 SGHVS and CDR2 FNYEAQ. V trimming: 5 bases; J trimming: 3 bases; junction bases outside the gene matches: 3. DNA for the CDR3: TGTGCCAGCAGCCGGGACAGGGGGGACTACGAGCAGTACTTC. It yields the protein CASSRDRGDYEQYF.

This clone was observed a few times. The V gene is TRBV11-2, the J gene TRBJ2-7; TRBD2 matches at 8 bases. V shed 4 bases, J shed 3 bases, and the junction held 5 bases outside the gene matches. This CDR3 region has 14 residues. The V gene's germline CDR1 is SGHAT and CDR2 FQNNGV. The CDR3 DNA sequence: TGTGCCAGCAGCTCTCTCGGGGGGGACTACGAGCAGTACTTC. Its translation is CASSSLGGDYEQYF.

This chain links TRBV29-1 with TRBJ1-4; weak D call: TRBD1 (5 bases). The CDR3 spans 14 residues. V lost 7 bases to trimming and J lost 0 bases, with 12 bases between them. Per germline, CDR1 SQVTM and CDR2 ANQGSEA. Here the CDR3 DNA reads TGCAGCGCGTCCTGGGGGGCAACTAATGAAAAACTGTTTTTT. It specifies CSASWGATNEKLFF.

This clone was recorded a few times. The CDR3 region is CASSLTGDRTYEQYF. The CDR3 DNA reads TGTGCCAGCAGCCTAACAGGGGACAGAACCTACGAGCAGTACTTC. The rearrangement links TRBV3-1 (or the pseudogene TRBV3-2) to TRBJ2-7, with 7 bases matching TRBD1. Germline lookup yields CDR1 LGHDT and CDR2 YNNKEL (reference sequence). J gave up 2 bases and V 4 bases, and 8 bases lay outside the gene matches. The CDR3 runs 15 residues.

This clone was recorded a few times. The rearrangement links TRBV28 to TRBJ1-1; TRBD1 matches at 7 bases. The CDR3 has 13 amino acids. Germline CDR1 reads MDHEN; CDR2 reads SYDVKM. The V segment lost 7 bases and the J segment 3 bases; nucleotides outside the gene matches: 5. The CDR3 spells CASIPDRDTEAFF. The CDR3 DNA reads TGTGCCAGCATCCCTGACAGGGACACTGAAGCTTTCTTT.

This clone turned up a few times. This chain uses TRBV7-8 with TRBJ2-1; possibly TRBD2 for D (5 bases). V lost 1 base, J lost 7 bases, and 17 bases lay in between. The CDR3 loop spans 16 amino acids. Germline CDR1 reads SGHVS; CDR2 reads FQNEAQ. In nucleotides, the CDR3 is TGTGCCAGCAGCTTAGGGGAACTAGTAAAAAGGAATGAGCAGTTCTTC. Its protein is CASSLGELVKRNEQFF. Combining the CDR3 with reference TRBV7-8 and TRBJ2-1 gives the whole variable domain GAGVSQSPRYKVAKRGQDVALRCDPISGHVSLFWYQQALGQGPEFLTYFQNEAQLDKSGLPSDRFFAERPEGSVSTLKIQRTQQEDSAVYLCASSLGELVKRNEQFFGPGTRLTVL.

Comment on this clone: The junction departs from the called germline gene at one end, perhaps through a read error. The chain joins TRBV6-1 to TRBJ1-2, with D maybe TRBD1 (6 bases). The CDR3 length is 15 residues. Germline V CDR1 and CDR2: MNHNS, SASEGT. The CDR3 DNA is TGTGCCAGCAGCGAAGGACAGAGTCTAAACTATGGCTACACCTTC. Protein sequence: CASSEGQSLNYGYTF.

The chain employs TRBV28 and TRBJ1-2; 7 bases are a match to TRBD1. This CDR3 spans 13 amino acids. V dropped 3 bases and J dropped 2; count of bases not matched to a gene: 0. Germline V lookup: CDR1 MDHEN, CDR2 SYDVKM. Here the CDR3 DNA reads TGTGCCAGCAGTTTGACAGGGAACTATGGCTACACCTTC. Translating it yields CASSLTGNYGYTF.

CDR3 loop: CATSRVRQGGETQYF. The CDR3 nucleotides are TGTGCCACCAGCAGAGTTCGACAGGGTGGGGAGACCCAGTACTTC. This chain uses TRBV15 with TRBJ2-5, with 7 nucleotides matching TRBD1. The CDR3 loop spans 15 amino acids. The J segment lost 5 bases and the V segment lost 1 base, leaving 7 bases of the junction unmatched. Per germline, CDR1 LNHNV and CDR2 YYDKDF (reference sequence).

This rearrangement joins TRBV19 to TRBJ1-5; TRBD1 agrees at 9 bases. CDR1 and CDR2 (germline): LNHDA, SQIVND (reference sequence). J was trimmed by 2 bases and V by 3 bases; bases with no gene match: 5. The CDR3 runs to 16 residues. The CDR3 loop is CASSMDRGVGNQPQHF. For the CDR3, the DNA is TGTGCCAGTAGTATGGACAGGGGAGTCGGCAATCAGCCCCAGCATTTT. Full variable domain (rest looked up from reference TRBV19 and TRBJ1-5): DGGITQSPKYLFRKEGQNVTLSCEQNLNHDAMYWYRQDPGQGLRLIYYSQIVNDFQKGDIAEGYSVSREKKESFPLTVTSAQKNPTAFYLCASSMDRGVGNQPQHFGDGTRLSIL.

A single count supports this clone. This chain links TRBV28 with TRBJ1-1; TRBD1 aligns across 11 bases. The CDR3 extends over 13 amino acids. CDR1 and CDR2 (germline): MDHEN, SYDVKM. V was clipped by 5 bases and J by 11 bases; unmatched bases: 7. CDR3 sequence reads: CASSPDRGRVAFF. Here the CDR3 DNA reads TGTGCCAGCAGTCCGGACAGGGGGCGAGTCGCTTTCTTT. The full variable domain, rest sourced from reference TRBV28 and TRBJ1-1, is DVKVTQSSRYLVKRTGEKVFLECVQDMDHENMFWYRQDPGLGLRLIYFSYDVKMKEKGDIPEGYSVSREKKERFSLILESASTNQTSMYLCASSPDRGRVAFFGQGTRLTVV.